Below are 32 T cell receptor beta chains sequenced from a single sample in a study of OX40 agonist ivuxolimab in advanced cancers. TCRdb keeps only in-frame clones here, not all; method: immunoSEQ multiplex PCR. The data contain 20,000 to 30,000 clones, roughly 91% of them singletons. The sequenced sample was CD4+ or CD8+ T cells sorted from blood, obtained in a trial of the OX40 agonist ivuxolimab. These receptor sequences come from an adult with an advanced solid tumor such as melanoma, head and neck, liver or kidney cancer.

The chain couples TRBV20-1 to TRBJ1-2; perhaps TRBD1 as D (5 bases). The CDR3 has 11 amino acids. CDR1 and CDR2 from the germline V gene are DFQATT and SNEGSKA (reference sequence). The V and J ends lost 4 bases and 7 bases respectively, with 10 bases between them. Written as DNA, the CDR3 is TGCAGTGCTAAACAGGATGTTGGCTACACCTTC. Its translation: CSAKQDVGYTF.

The sample holds one count of this clone. V gene TRBV19 combines with J gene TRBJ2-4; 10 nucleotides agree with TRBD1. V shed 3 bases, J shed 7 bases, and the junction held 3 bases outside the gene matches. The CDR3 contains 14 residues. The germline gives CDR1 LNHDA, CDR2 SQIVND (reference sequence). The CDR3 reads CASSILGQGNIQYF. The CDR3, as DNA: TGTGCCAGTAGTATTCTGGGACAGGGGAACATTCAGTACTTC.

V is TRBV7-9 and J is TRBJ2-3; D uncertain. The CDR3 loop spans 15 amino acids. CDR1 SEHNR and CDR2 FQNEAQ come from the germline V gene (reference sequence). Trimming removed 1 base from V and 2 bases from J, with 10 bases in between. The CDR3 is CASSLVVGPTDTQYF. CDR3 nucleotides: TGTGCCAGCAGCTTAGTGGTAGGACCCACAGATACGCAGTATTTT.

This clone is large in the sample. The chain is built from TRBV7-3 and TRBJ1-5; 8 bases are shared with TRBD1. CDR1 and CDR2 from the germline V gene are SGHTA and FQGTGA. This CDR3 is 14 amino acids long. Trimming removed 3 bases from V and 7 bases from J; junction bases left unmatched: 5. CDR3 sequence reads: CASSFWTGRQPQHF. CDR3 nucleotide sequence: TGTGCCAGCAGCTTTTGGACAGGGCGGCAGCCCCAGCATTTT.

CDR3 DNA sequence: TGTGCCAGTAGGGGCGTCGGGGAGACCCAGTACTTC. It is translated as CASRGVGETQYF. The gene calls are TRBV19 and TRBJ2-5, with D unclear. In germline, CDR1 is LNHDA, CDR2 SQIVND (reference sequence). The length of the CDR3 is 12 residues. The V end was cut by 6 bases, the J end by 5 bases, with 10 bases between.

Only one count was recorded for this clone. The chain combines TRBV2 with TRBJ2-5; 8 bases agree with TRBD2. Germline lookup yields CDR1 SNHLY and CDR2 FYNNEI. This CDR3 spans 15 amino acids. V dropped 1 base and J dropped 5; count of bases not matched to a gene: 6. The CDR3 coding sequence is TGTGCCAGCAGTGAAGACGGGAGGGCCGAGGAGACCCAGTACTTC. Its protein is CASSEDGRAEETQYF. Using reference TRBV2 and TRBJ2-5 for the parts outside the CDR3, the full variable domain is EPEVTQTPSHQVTQMGQEVILRCVPISNHLYFYWYRQILGQKVEFLVSFYNNEISEKSEIFDDQFSVERPDGSNFTLKIRSTKLEDSAMYFCASSEDGRAEETQYFGPGTRLLVL.

V gene TRBV6-5 combines with J gene TRBJ2-3; no reliable D call. With 2 bases removed from V and 6 bases from J, the gap between germline ends came to 3 bases. This CDR3 comprises 11 residues. CDR1 is MNHEY and CDR2 is SVGAGI in the germline V gene. The CDR3: CASSYEDTQYF. CDR3 sequence (DNA): TGTGCCAGCAGTTACGAGGATACGCAGTATTTT.

J is TRBJ2-2 and V is TRBV4-3; 7 bases fit TRBD1. The CDR3 has 19 amino acids. The V gene's germline CDR1 is LGHNA and CDR2 YSLEER. With 3 bases clipped from V and 2 bases from J, the junction kept 15 bases outside the gene matches. The DNA of the CDR3 is TGCGCCAGCAGCCAGGCACGGGACAGTCCCCACGCAAACACCGGGGAGCTGTTTTTT. Translation gives CASSQARDSPHANTGELFF.

Sample share makes this clone hyperexpanded. CDR3 sequence reads: CASSWRDQPQHF. DNA for the CDR3: TGTGCCAGCAGTTGGCGTGATCAGCCCCAGCATTTT. The chain combines TRBV27 with TRBJ1-5; D is unclear. V was clipped by 4 bases and J by 5 bases, with 6 bases between them. Germline loops: CDR1 MNHEY, CDR2 SMNVEV (reference sequence). The CDR3 runs 12 residues.

The chain recombines TRBV7-9 with TRBJ2-3; 9 bases line up with TRBD2. J lost 0 bases, V lost 8 bases, and 6 bases had no gene match. This CDR3 spans 15 amino acids. CDR1 is SEHNR, CDR2 FQNEAQ, per germline (reference sequence). The CDR3 is CASGFLAGSTDTQYF. The CDR3 bases are TGTGCCAGCGGATTCCTAGCGGGGAGCACAGATACGCAGTATTTT.

The V gene is TRBV6-5, the J gene TRBJ1-2, with 8 bases that match TRBD1. Germline V gene data show CDR1 as MNHEY and CDR2 as SVGAGI. Trimming took 7 bases from V and 8 from J; bases not matched to a gene: 9. The CDR3 is 13 amino acids. CDR3 region: CASTKDRAGGYTF. The CDR3, as DNA: TGTGCCAGCACTAAGGACAGGGCTGGAGGCTACACCTTC.

This chain joins TRBV6-5 and TRBJ1-4, with 9 bases aligning to TRBD1. V was pared by 3 bases and J by 7 bases, with 6 bases of the junction left unmatched. The CDR3 has 15 amino acids. The germline gives CDR1 MNHEY, CDR2 SVGAGI. The CDR3 DNA reads TGTGCCAGCAGTTATACGACAGGGGGGAGTGAAAAACTGTTTTTT. Its protein is CASSYTTGGSEKLFF.

The chain uses TRBV4-1 and TRBJ2-7; 7 nucleotides align to TRBD1. Trimming at V came to 2 bases and at J to 2 bases, leaving 6 bases not matched to a gene. Germline lookup yields CDR1 MGHRA and CDR2 YSYEKL. There are 15 residues in the CDR3. CDR3 sequence: CASSQHDRAPYEQYF. Written as DNA, the CDR3 is TGCGCCAGCAGCCAACACGACAGGGCCCCCTACGAGCAGTACTTC.

The chain joins TRBV11-3 to TRBJ2-7; TRBD2 aligns across 10 bases. J lost 7 bases, V lost 1 base, and 10 bases had no gene match. Germline-derived CDR1 and CDR2 are SGHNT and YENEEA. CDR3 length equals 16 residues. The CDR3 region is CASSLGLAGGLREQYF. The CDR3 nucleotides read TGTGCCAGCAGCTTAGGGTTAGCGGGAGGTTTGCGGGAGCAGTACTTC.

The chain is built from TRBV2 and TRBJ2-1; 8 nucleotides align to TRBD1. CDR3 length: 16 residues. V lost 11 bases and J lost 1; bases outside the gene matches: 13. Germline-derived CDR1 and CDR2 are SNHLY and FYNNEI. The CDR3 DNA is TGTGCCCTAGCAGGTCGGACAGGGAAATCCTACAATGAGCAGTTCTTC. This encodes CALAGRTGKSYNEQFF. Filled out from reference TRBV2 and TRBJ2-1, the complete variable domain reads EPEVTQTPSHQVTQMGQEVILRCVPISNHLYFYWYRQILGQKVEFLVSFYNNEISEKSEIFDDQFSVERPDGSNFTLKIRSTKLEDSAMYFCALAGRTGKSYNEQFFGPGTRLTVL.

V is TRBV6-5 and J is TRBJ1-1; TRBD1 matches 7 bases. Germline CDR1 and CDR2: MNHEY and SVGAGI. The V and J ends lost 6 bases and 0 bases, in that order; junction bases with no gene match: 4. This CDR3 has 14 residues. Here the CDR3 reads CASSDRAMNTEAFF. In DNA, the CDR3 is TGTGCCAGCAGCGACAGGGCCATGAACACTGAAGCTTTCTTT.

The chain employs TRBV5-8 and TRBJ1-4, with 7 nucleotides matching TRBD1. V shed 6 bases and J 12 bases; nucleotides not matched to a gene: 17. There are 15 residues in the CDR3. Germline CDR1 reads SGHTS; CDR2 reads YDEGEE. In nucleotides, the CDR3 is TGTGCCAGCACCCCGTTCGGGACAGAGAGTGCGGAACTGTTTTTT. Amino acids: CASTPFGTESAELFF.

The CDR3 spells CASSPTRTSGKGRYEQFF. CDR3 sequence (DNA): TGTGCCAGCAGTCCCACCCGGACTAGCGGGAAGGGGCGGTATGAGCAGTTCTTC. V and J are TRBV27 and TRBJ2-1; 12 nucleotides agree with TRBD2. With V trimmed by 5 bases and J by 8 bases, 16 bases remained unmatched. Per germline, CDR1 MNHEY and CDR2 SMNVEV (reference sequence). The CDR3 totals 18 residues.

The chain couples TRBV4-1 to TRBJ2-5, with a possible D match to TRBD1 (6 bases). Germline V gene data show CDR1 as MGHRA and CDR2 as YSYEKL. The V gene lost 1 base and the J gene lost 4 bases, with 10 bases spanning the gap. The CDR3 consists of 14 residues. This CDR3 is CASSQGVGGETQYF. DNA for the CDR3: TGCGCCAGCAGCCAAGGGGTAGGGGGAGAGACCCAGTACTTC.

The rearrangement links TRBV21-1 to TRBJ2-7. TRBV21-1 is noted as a pseudogene. The CDR3 is made up of 13 amino acids. The chain's CDR3 is CASGIAGDYEQYF. For the CDR3, the DNA is TGTGCCAGCGGCATAGCGGGGGACTACGAGCAGTACTTC.

V usage is TRBV6-5 and J usage is TRBJ2-7, with D perhaps matching TRBD1 (5 bases). Germline CDR1 reads MNHEY; CDR2 reads SVGAGI. This CDR3 has 11 residues. With 4 bases removed from V and 7 bases from J, the gap between germline ends came to 8 bases. This chain's CDR3 is CASSSPGEQYF. The CDR3 region has the DNA TGTGCCAGCAGTTCTCCAGGGGAGCAGTACTTC.

The genes are TRBV5-1 and TRBJ2-1; no clear D gene. The CDR3 totals 14 residues. Trimming shortened V by 0 bases and J by 9 bases, and 13 bases separated the two germline ends. Germline CDR1 SGHRS, CDR2 YFSETQ. The CDR3 loop reads CASSLGEVGSEQFF. Here the CDR3 DNA reads TGCGCCAGCAGCTTGGGCGAGGTGGGTAGTGAGCAGTTCTTC.

This chain connects TRBV6-6 to TRBJ2-2; D gene ambiguous. Germline CDR1 is MNHNY and CDR2 is SVGAGI (reference sequence). V was shortened by 9 bases and J by 1 base, with 9 bases between the two germline ends. The CDR3 is made up of 13 amino acids. The CDR3 region is CASKPLNTGELFF. CDR3 sequence (DNA): TGTGCCAGTAAACCATTGAACACCGGGGAGCTGTTTTTT.

The gene calls are TRBV5-4 and TRBJ1-3; D unresolved. Per germline, CDR1 SGHNT and CDR2 YYREEE (reference sequence). With 3 bases removed from V and 3 bases from J, the gap between germline ends came to 13 bases. The CDR3 spans 15 residues. In DNA form, the CDR3 reads TGTGCCAGCAGCTCCAAGGCAGGTAGTGGAAACACCATATATTTT. Amino acid sequence: CASSSKAGSGNTIYF. The whole variable domain, remainder taken from reference TRBV5-4 and TRBJ1-3, is ETGVTQSPTHLIKTRGQQVTLRCSSQSGHNTVSWYQQALGQGPQFIFQYYREEENGRGNFPPRFSGLQFPNYSSELNVNALELDDSALYLCASSSKAGSGNTIYFGEGSWLTVV.

This clone was picked up one time. The gene calls are TRBV11-2 and TRBJ1-1, with a possible D match to TRBD1 (5 bases). This CDR3 spans 14 amino acids. V was trimmed by 4 bases and J by 0 bases, leaving 9 bases between them. Looked up from germline, CDR1 is SGHAT and CDR2 is FQNNGV. The CDR3 protein is CASSSGRVNTEAFF. CDR3 coding DNA: TGTGCCAGCAGCTCAGGGAGGGTGAACACTGAAGCTTTCTTT.

Here the CDR3 reads CASSPFDLTGEYGYTF. Here the CDR3 DNA reads TGTGCCAGCTCACCATTCGACCTGACAGGGGAATATGGCTACACCTTC. The chain recombines TRBV18 with TRBJ1-2; 8 bases line up with TRBD1. This CDR3 has 16 residues. V was pared by 2 bases and J by 5 bases, with 10 bases of the junction left unmatched. Germline CDR1 and CDR2: KGHSH and LQKENI.

The rearrangement joins TRBV5-1 to TRBJ2-5, with D possibly being TRBD1 (6 bases). CDR1 SGHRS and CDR2 YFSETQ come from the germline V gene. V lost 4 bases to trimming and J lost 1 base, with 8 bases between them. The CDR3 consists of 13 residues. CDR3 bases: TGCGCCAGCAGCCGGACAGCCCAAGAGACCCAGTACTTC. Its protein is CASSRTAQETQYF.

This chain links TRBV7-2 with TRBJ2-7, with D uncertain. The CDR3 is 12 amino acids. Germline CDR1 SGHTA, CDR2 FQGNSA. The V gene lost 2 bases and the J gene lost 1 base, with 3 bases spanning the gap. CDR3 sequence (DNA): TGTGCCAGCAGCTTAACTTCCTACGAGCAGTACTTC. Translated, it gives CASSLTSYEQYF.

This chain links TRBV29-1 with TRBJ1-2, with 12 bases matching TRBD1. This CDR3 has 13 amino acids. The trim removed 7 bases at V and 8 bases at J, leaving 8 bases unmatched. Germline V lookup: CDR1 SQVTM, CDR2 ANQGSEA. The CDR3 protein is CSAGTGGAEGYTF. For the CDR3, the DNA is TGCAGCGCCGGGACAGGGGGCGCGGAGGGCTACACCTTC.

J is TRBJ2-7 and V is TRBV7-9; D is uncertain. CDR1 is SEHNR, CDR2 FQNEAQ, per germline (reference sequence). Between the trimmed V and J ends, which lost 4 bases and 9 bases, there was a span of 10 bases. This CDR3 is built from 11 residues. CDR3 bases: TGTGCCAGCAGCTCCCTCGAAGGGCAGTACTTC. As protein: CASSSLEGQYF.

The chain has TRBV7-2 and TRBJ2-5; TRBD2 agrees at 10 bases. The assigned J gene may be wrong: the sequence end matches TRBJ2-7 better. CDR1 and CDR2 from the germline V gene are SGHTA and FQGNSA. This CDR3 region has 16 residues. CDR3 nucleotide sequence: TGTGCCAGCAGCTTACGAAGCGGGGGGGCCACCTACGAGCAGTACTTC. It is translated as CASSLRSGGATYEQYF.

The chain combines TRBV7-9 with TRBJ1-4, with D hard to call. V was cut by 1 base and J by 4 bases, with 7 bases left in between. This CDR3 spans 14 amino acids. Germline assignment: CDR1 SEHNR and CDR2 FQNEAQ (reference sequence). The CDR3 bases are TGTGCCAGCAGCTTAGTTGGAAATAATGAAAAACTGTTTTTT. Its protein product is CASSLVGNNEKLFF.